This TCR beta chain was documented in a study of blood T cell repertoires in COVID-19. Study background: Both acute and convalescent COVID-19 samples were obtained from the United States, Italy and Spain. PBMCs, B-cell-depleted T cells, or T cells were the source of the cDNA or gDNA that made up the material.

CDR3 length: 14 amino acids. In the study's own analysis: Researchers report that nucleated cell counts were estimated from reference gene primer amplification. Sequencing used immunoSEQ multiplex PCR; TCRdb keeps in-frame clones, though not all of them. The DNA was the basis for D and trimming; V, J and clone size are from that table. The sample shows around 180,000 clones, roughly 84% of them seen only once. Specimen: peripheral blood. This receptor was taken from a woman older than 75 with acute or convalescent COVID-19. The chain couples TRBV21-1 to TRBJ2-7; TRBD2, as called in the table, went unchecked against the DNA. TRBV21-1 is a known pseudogene. CDR3 sequence reads: CASSKPLSSYEQYF. CDR3 sequence (DNA): TGTGCCAGCAGCAAACCCCTAAGCTCCTACGAGCAGTACTTC.